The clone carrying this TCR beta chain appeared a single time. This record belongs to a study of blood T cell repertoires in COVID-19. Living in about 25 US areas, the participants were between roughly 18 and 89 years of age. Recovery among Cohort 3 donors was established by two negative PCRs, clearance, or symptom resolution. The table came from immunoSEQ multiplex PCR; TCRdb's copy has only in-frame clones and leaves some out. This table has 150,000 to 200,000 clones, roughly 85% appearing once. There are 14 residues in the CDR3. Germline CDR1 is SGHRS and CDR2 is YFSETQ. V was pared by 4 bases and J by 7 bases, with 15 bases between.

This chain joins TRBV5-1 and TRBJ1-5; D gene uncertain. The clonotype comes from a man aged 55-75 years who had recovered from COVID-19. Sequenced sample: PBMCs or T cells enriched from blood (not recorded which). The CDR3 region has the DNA TGCGCCAGCAGCCTGACGGGGAGTGAACAGCCCCAGCATTTT. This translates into CASSLTGSEQPQHF.